The subject of this entry is one T cell receptor beta chain. Its antigen is currently unknown. Germline values: CDR1 KGHSH, CDR2 LQKENI. Trimming removed 6 bases at V and 3 bases at J, with 10 bases between. The CDR3 has 13 amino acids. Each CDR3 protein gets one entry after TCRdb re-called the 5' RACE reads with MiXCR. The sample has 55,000 to 70,000 distinct CDR3 sequences, more than 25% seen once. Study-wide points: Greatest tumor Treg TCR overlap was with tumor naive CD4+ cells.

Memory CD4+ T cells were sorted as CD4+CD45RO+CD25- cells. Sequenced: tumor-infiltrating memory CD4+ T cells sorted from the breast tumor. This sample's subset: memory CD4+ T cells, CD4+CD45RO+CD25-. V and J are TRBV18 and TRBJ2-3; D ambiguous. This clonotype was obtained from a female donor with breast cancer. The CDR3 loop is CASSQVRTDTQYF. DNA for the CDR3: TGTGCCAGCTCTCAGGTTCGGACAGATACGCAGTATTTT.